This T cell receptor beta chain was obtained from a study of cytotoxic CD8 clonotypes in ibrutinib-treated CLL. Clones were sequenced by immunoSEQ multiplex PCR, and TCRdb holds only the in-frame ones, with some missing. The sample has over 100,000 clones; over 75% are singletons. This specimen was PBMCs, taken after 24 months of ibrutinib treatment. The sequence came from a human donor with chronic lymphocytic leukemia.

CDR3 in DNA: TGTGCCAGCAGCTTGAGATCCGGGACAGGGCCCCTTGCTAACTATGGCTACACCTTC. Encoded protein: CASSLRSGTGPLANYGYTF. This sequence joins TRBV5-4 and TRBJ1-2; 9 nucleotides line up with TRBD1. With V trimmed by 1 base and J by 0 bases, 13 bases remained unmatched. In germline, CDR1 is SGHNT, CDR2 YYREEE (reference sequence). The CDR3 loop spans 19 amino acids.